The source of this TCR beta chain is a study of T cells after yellow fever vaccination. Study-level findings and limits: Abundant bulk-population clonotypes could contaminate the FACS-sorted repertoires. The secondary response was weaker but peaked faster, day 5 versus 15.

Trimming stripped 0 bases from V and 3 bases from J, with 11 bases between. The CDR3 has 15 residues. The germline gives CDR1 SGDLS, CDR2 YYNGEE. They built TCR cDNA with 5'RACE template switching, a step that put in a universal primer site and UMIs. TCRdb reprocessed the 5' RACE reads with MiXCR, giving one entry per CDR3 protein. The table has approximately 300,000 distinct CDR3 sequences, about 10% seen once; the top ten hold about 3%. This clonotype occurred many times. The antigen is not known. Sequenced material: CD4+ T cells sorted from PBMCs, taken 45 days after the yellow fever booster vaccination. This rearrangement joins TRBV9 to TRBJ2-3; a possible D gene is TRBD1 (5 bases). This receptor was obtained from a man between 18 and 29 years old who received the YFV17D yellow fever vaccine. CDR3 residues: CASSVATGVTDTQYF. CDR3 DNA: TGTGCCAGCAGCGTAGCTACAGGCGTTACAGATACGCAGTATTTT.